This TCR beta chain was sequenced in a study of blood T cell repertoires in COVID-19. Study-wide context: The United States, Italy and Spain supplied acute and convalescent COVID-19 samples. The analysed material was cDNA or gDNA that came from T cells, B-cell-depleted T cells, or PBMCs.

Original data processing: Reference gene primer amplification yielded estimated nucleated cell counts. Method: immunoSEQ multiplex PCR; TCRdb's copy keeps in-frame clones and lacks some. The V and J calls and clone size were taken over from that table, and D and trimming were inferred from the DNA. Among 430,000 or so clones listed, roughly 90% were seen once. Seattle patients were enrolled during active infection and followed longitudinally. V lost 4 bases and J lost 2; bases outside the gene matches: 5. This CDR3 comprises 14 residues. CDR1 is SGDLS, CDR2 YYNGEE, per germline. Sequenced material: peripheral blood. The sequence was obtained from a man in his late teens or twenties with COVID-19, enrolled during active disease. The chain links TRBV9 to TRBJ2-7; 8 bases are a match to TRBD1. CDR3 region: CASSPPTGAYEQYF. The CDR3 DNA sequence: TGTGCCAGCAGCCCCCCGACAGGGGCCTACGAGCAGTACTTC.